The 25 T cell receptor beta chains presented below share a single source sample, sequenced in a study of CD8 T cells in Susac syndrome. RNA amounts of roughly 0.5 to 1 ug underwent reverse transcription with random hexamers. A single record per CDR3 protein comes from TCRdb applying MiXCR to the immunoSEQ multiplex PCR reads. The profile shows approximately 170,000 distinct CDR3 sequences, 90% to 95% of them singletons. The sample consisted of CD4+ T cells from PBMCs. The receptors originated from a human donor in good health.

This chain connects TRBV28 to TRBJ2-3; D unresolved. Trimming removed 6 bases at V and 5 bases at J, with 9 bases between. The germline gives CDR1 MDHEN, CDR2 SYDVKM. The CDR3 contains 12 residues. CDR3 bases: TGTGCCAGCAGCCCATTTCAAGATACGCAGTATTTT. Its translation: CASSPFQDTQYF.

This clonotype was seen once. This chain links TRBV7-9 with TRBJ2-1; tentatively, D is TRBD1 or TRBD2 (6 bases each). The CDR3 runs to 15 residues. Germline V gives CDR1 SEHNR, CDR2 FQNEAQ (reference sequence). V was clipped by 3 bases and J by 2 bases, with 11 bases between them. CDR3 bases: TGTGCCAGCAGCTTCGGTGGGGGGCCCTACAATGAGCAGTTCTTC. It specifies CASSFGGGPYNEQFF.

In this sample, this clonotype turned up once. This rearrangement joins TRBV29-1 to TRBJ2-2; unclear D gene. V lost 7 bases and J 0 bases, leaving 12 bases between the germline ends. Germline assignment: CDR1 SQVTM and CDR2 ANQGSEA. The CDR3 has 14 amino acids. This chain's CDR3 is CSGGGPPNTGELFF. The CDR3 DNA is TGCAGCGGGGGTGGCCCCCCGAACACCGGGGAGCTGTTTTTT.

This chain links TRBV6-2 or TRBV6-3 with TRBJ1-5, with TRBD1 matching over 7 bases. Per germline, CDR1 MNHEY and CDR2 SVGEGT. This CDR3 spans 14 amino acids. V was pared by 5 bases and J by 4 bases, with 5 bases of the junction left unmatched. The CDR3: CASSRGTANQPQHF. The CDR3 DNA reads TGTGCCAGCAGTCGCGGGACAGCGAATCAGCCCCAGCATTTT.

V gene TRBV28 combines with J gene TRBJ2-4; D remains unclear. Germline V gene data show CDR1 as MDHEN and CDR2 as SYDVKM. Trimming took 10 bases from V and 1 from J, leaving 11 bases between them. This CDR3 region has 13 residues. In nucleotides, the CDR3 is TGTGCCACCGTCCCGTCTGCCAAAAACATTCAGTACTTC. Its translation: CATVPSAKNIQYF.

V is TRBV20-1 and J is TRBJ1-1, with TRBD1 identical over 9 bases. Germline-derived CDR1 and CDR2 are DFQATT and SNEGSKA (reference sequence). The V gene end was trimmed by 4 bases and the J gene end by 5 bases; junction bases not matched to a gene: 8. This CDR3 has 14 residues. The CDR3 DNA follows: TGCAGTGCTAAAACCGGGACAGGGCATACTGAAGCTTTCTTT. It codes for CSAKTGTGHTEAFF.

This chain uses TRBV20-1 with TRBJ1-1; unclear D gene. This CDR3 is built from 13 residues. V was shortened by 4 bases and J by 1 base, with 10 bases between the two germline ends. Germline lookup yields CDR1 DFQATT and CDR2 SNEGSKA (reference sequence). The CDR3 sequence is CSAIKDGNTEAFF. CDR3 sequence (DNA): TGCAGTGCTATTAAGGACGGGAACACTGAAGCTTTCTTT.

In its sample, this clonotype was seen once. This chain links TRBV20-1 with TRBJ2-7, with 7 nucleotides matching TRBD1. The CDR3 is 14 residues long. In germline, CDR1 is DFQATT, CDR2 SNEGSKA (reference sequence). V lost 1 base and J lost 3; bases outside the gene matches: 6. CDR3 in DNA: TGCAGTGCTAGAGTAGCAGGGGGTAGCTACGAGCAGTACTTC. Translating gives CSARVAGGSYEQYF.

The chain joins TRBV19 to TRBJ1-2; D remains ambiguous. Trimming stripped 8 bases from V and 2 bases from J, with 9 bases between. The CDR3 has 12 residues. Germline values: CDR1 LNHDA, CDR2 SQIVND (reference sequence). The CDR3 nucleotides are TGTGCCAGTCGACATGCCAACTATGGCTACACCTTC. Its protein is CASRHANYGYTF.

J is TRBJ2-5 and V is TRBV7-2; 12 bases match TRBD2. Losses at the gene ends were 5 bases for V and 0 bases for J; bases not matched to a gene: 4. CDR1 and CDR2 from the germline V gene are SGHTA and FQGNSA. CDR3 length: 16 residues. The CDR3 coding sequence is TGTGCCAGCAGCCAGACTAGCGGGAGTTACCAAGAGACCCAGTACTTC. Its translation: CASSQTSGSYQETQYF.

The DNA of the CDR3 is TGCAGCGTTCAACTAGCGGGCGACCTCTACGAGCAGTACTTC. This codes for CSVQLAGDLYEQYF. V and J are TRBV29-1 and TRBJ2-7; TRBD2 matches at 9 bases. V was pared by 5 bases and J by 3 bases, with 8 bases of the junction left unmatched. CDR3 size: 14 residues. CDR1 and CDR2 from the germline V gene are SQVTM and ANQGSEA.

The chain carries TRBV24-1 and TRBJ2-5; D might be TRBD1 (6 bases). CDR1 KGHDR and CDR2 SFDVKD come from the germline V gene. Deletions cut 3 bases from V and 2 bases from J, with 12 bases between. The CDR3 spans 15 residues. The CDR3 coding sequence is TGTGCCACCAGTGATCACGCAACAGGGCAAGAGACCCAGTACTTC. This codes for CATSDHATGQETQYF.

The V call is TRBV6-2 or TRBV6-3, the J call TRBJ2-5; 7 positions agree with TRBD1. The V gene end was trimmed by 8 bases and the J gene end by 12 bases; junction bases not matched to a gene: 9. Germline CDR1 MNHEY, CDR2 SVGEGT. The length of the CDR3 is 11 residues. CDR3 DNA sequence: TGTGCCAGCTCCCAGGACAGGTCCAAGTACTTC. Translated: CASSQDRSKYF.

V gene TRBV3-1 combines with J gene TRBJ2-5; D possibly matches TRBD1 or TRBD2 (6 bases each). V was cut by 2 bases and J by 4 bases, with 11 bases left in between. Per germline, CDR1 LGHDT and CDR2 YNNKEL (reference sequence). The CDR3 length is 14 residues. This CDR3 is CASSQPQGGETQYF. CDR3 DNA: TGTGCCAGCAGCCAACCACAGGGAGGAGAGACCCAGTACTTC.

The chain employs TRBV29-1 and TRBJ2-7, with 13 positions matching TRBD2. The CDR3 loop spans 14 amino acids. Germline CDR1 reads SQVTM; CDR2 reads ANQGSEA. V lost 8 bases and J lost 7; bases outside the gene matches: 11. CDR3 sequence: CSFSNRLAGGEQYF. The DNA for the CDR3 is TGCAGCTTTTCCAACCGACTAGCGGGAGGTGAGCAGTACTTC.

This clonotype was seen more than once but under ten times. For the CDR3, the DNA is TGCAGCGGCGCTTGGGGGACAGACAACACTGAAGCTTTCTTT. It specifies CSGAWGTDNTEAFF. This chain links TRBV29-1 with TRBJ1-1; 7 bases fit TRBD1. The CDR3 contains 14 residues. Germline CDR1 and CDR2: SQVTM and ANQGSEA. The J segment lost 2 bases and the V segment lost 7 bases, leaving 10 bases of the junction unmatched. The full variable domain, its missing parts supplied by reference TRBV29-1 and TRBJ1-1, is SAVISQKPSRDICQRGTSLTIQCQVDSQVTMMFWYRQQPGQSLTLIATANQGSEATYESGFVIDKFPISRPNLTFSTLTVSNMSPEDSSIYLCSGAWGTDNTEAFFGQGTRLTVV.

V and J are TRBV2 and TRBJ2-7; TRBD1 aligns across 8 bases. V was pared by 4 bases and J by 8 bases, with 13 bases of the junction left unmatched. CDR1 is SNHLY, CDR2 FYNNEI, per germline. This CDR3 comprises 15 residues. The CDR3 nucleotides are TGTGCCAGCAGTGTTACCGGGACAGGCCGGATGAAGCAGTACTTC. Translating it yields CASSVTGTGRMKQYF.

The genes are TRBV5-1 and TRBJ2-2; maybe TRBD1 (6 bases). V was clipped by 4 bases and J by 0 bases, with 10 bases between them. This CDR3 comprises 15 residues. Germline assignment: CDR1 SGHRS and CDR2 YFSETQ. Here the CDR3 reads CASSPDSPNTGELFF. DNA of the CDR3: TGCGCCAGCAGCCCGGACAGTCCGAACACCGGGGAGCTGTTTTTT.

This chain joins TRBV2 and TRBJ1-2, with a possible D match to TRBD1 (5 bases). The CDR3 totals 14 residues. The germline V gene has CDR1 SNHLY and CDR2 FYNNEI. Trimming shortened V by 2 bases and J by 4 bases, and 11 bases separated the two germline ends. The CDR3 DNA is TGTGCCAGCAGTGAACGCAGGGTGGCCTATGGCTACACCTTC. Protein product: CASSERRVAYGYTF.

This clonotype was observed a single time. The J gene is TRBJ1-3, the V gene TRBV18; TRBD1 is a possible D gene (6 bases). Germline values: CDR1 KGHSH, CDR2 LQKENI. This CDR3 comprises 15 residues. V was clipped by 5 bases and J by 4 bases, with 15 bases between them. CDR3 coding DNA: TGTGCCAGCTCAACGGACAGAACGGGAGGAAACACCATATATTTT. Translating it yields CASSTDRTGGNTIYF.

As DNA, the CDR3 is TGCAGCGTCGAAAGCAGTAATCAGCCCCAGCATTTT. As protein: CSVESSNQPQHF. The J gene is TRBJ1-5, the V gene TRBV29-1; no firm D call. V lost 6 bases to trimming and J lost 4 bases, with 10 bases between them. Germline V gene sequence: CDR1 SQVTM, CDR2 ANQGSEA. The CDR3 spans 12 residues. The whole variable domain, remainder taken from reference TRBV29-1 and TRBJ1-5, is SAVISQKPSRDICQRGTSLTIQCQVDSQVTMMFWYRQQPGQSLTLIATANQGSEATYESGFVIDKFPISRPNLTFSTLTVSNMSPEDSSIYLCSVESSNQPQHFGDGTRLSIL.

The chain links TRBV6-5 to TRBJ1-5; perhaps TRBD1 as D (5 bases). The CDR3 consists of 14 residues. CDR1 is MNHEY, CDR2 SVGAGI, per germline. With 1 base removed from V and 7 bases from J, the gap between germline ends came to 11 bases. The CDR3 is CASSYYRGRQPQHF. CDR3 in DNA: TGTGCCAGCAGTTACTATCGGGGCAGGCAGCCCCAGCATTTT.

The chain couples TRBV5-6 to TRBJ2-1, with D perhaps TRBD1 (6 bases). Germline V lookup: CDR1 SGHDT, CDR2 YYEEEE. V shed 1 base and J shed 8 bases, with 10 bases lying between them. CDR3 length equals 13 residues. The CDR3 DNA follows: TGTGCCAGCAGCTTGTGGGGGCGGGATGAGCAGTTCTTC. Its protein is CASSLWGRDEQFF.

The chain links TRBV13 to TRBJ2-7, with D possibly TRBD2 on 6 matching bases. Germline V gene lookup returns CDR1 PRHDT and CDR2 FYEKMQ (reference sequence). The CDR3 totals 15 residues. V was clipped by 3 bases and J by 1 base, with 13 bases between them. The CDR3 reads CASSFGGLASYEQYF. The CDR3 region has the DNA TGTGCCAGCAGCTTCGGAGGGCTCGCGTCCTACGAGCAGTACTTC.

With regard to this clonotype: Germline is not matched at one junction end, which may reflect a read error. This sequence joins TRBV7-9 and TRBJ2-5, with D uncertain. The germline CDR1 and CDR2 sequences are SEHNR and FQNEAQ (reference sequence). The CDR3 has 14 amino acids. The CDR3 spells CASSPARSQETRYF. In nucleotides, the CDR3 is TGTGCCAGCAGCCCCGCGAGGAGCCAAGAGACCCGGTACTTC. The full variable domain, completed using reference TRBV7-9 and TRBJ2-5, is DTGVSQNPRHKITKRGQNVTFRCDPISEHNRLYWYRQTLGQGPEFLTYFQNEAQLEKSRLLSDRFSAERPKGSFSTLEIQRTEQGDSAMYLCASSPARSQETRYFGPGTRLLVL.